A single sample is the source of the 2 T cell receptor beta chains below, sequenced in a study of T cell changes during pregnancy in multiple sclerosis. Generated by immunoSEQ multiplex PCR, the TCRdb table keeps only in-frame clones and is missing some. Counted here are approximately 34,000 clones, 90% occurring once; the ten biggest clones make up about 10%. The sequences come from CD8+ T cells from peripheral blood mononuclear cells, collected before pregnancy. Receptor source: a female donor with multiple sclerosis, enrolled in a pregnancy study.

The gene calls are TRBV5-5 and TRBJ1-2; 9 bases agree with TRBD1. Per germline, CDR1 SGHKS and CDR2 YYEKEE (reference sequence). This CDR3 has 14 residues. Unmatched junction bases numbered 8, after V lost 4 bases and J lost 7 bases. CDR3 nucleotides: TGTGCCAGCAGCGACCTACAGGGGGCGCTTGGCTACACCTTC. Translating it yields CASSDLQGALGYTF. Drawing the rest from reference TRBV5-5 and TRBJ1-2, the complete variable domain is DAGVTQSPTHLIKTRGQQVTLRCSPISGHKSVSWYQQVLGQGPQFIFQYYEKEERGRGNFPDRFSARQFPNYSSELNVNALLLGDSALYLCASSDLQGALGYTFGSGTRLTVV.

The chain joins TRBV9 to TRBJ2-7; TRBD1 aligns across 7 bases. V lost 3 bases and J lost 3; bases outside the gene matches: 9. In germline, CDR1 is SGDLS, CDR2 YYNGEE. The CDR3 runs to 15 residues. DNA for the CDR3: TGTGCCAGCAGCGCCTGGGACAGCCTCATCTACGAGCAGTACTTC. Translating it yields CASSAWDSLIYEQYF.